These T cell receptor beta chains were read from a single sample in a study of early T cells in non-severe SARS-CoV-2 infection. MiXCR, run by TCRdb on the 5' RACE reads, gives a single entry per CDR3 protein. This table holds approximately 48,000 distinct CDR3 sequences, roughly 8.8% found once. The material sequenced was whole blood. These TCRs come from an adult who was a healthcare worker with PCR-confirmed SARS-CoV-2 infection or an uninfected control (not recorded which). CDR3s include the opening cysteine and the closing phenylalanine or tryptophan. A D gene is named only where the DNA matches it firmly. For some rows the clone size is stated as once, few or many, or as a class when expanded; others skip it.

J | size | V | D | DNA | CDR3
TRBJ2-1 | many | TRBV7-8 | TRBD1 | TGTGCCAGCAGCTCACGTGGTATAGGACAGGGATACTACAATGAGCAGTTCTTC | CASSSRGIGQGYYNEQFF
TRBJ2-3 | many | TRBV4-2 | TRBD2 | TGTGCCAGCAGCCAACCGGGTAAGGGAGGGAGACCAGATACGCAGTATTTT | CASSQPGKGGRPDTQYF
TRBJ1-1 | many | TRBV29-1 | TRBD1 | TGCAGCGTTGGAAAAGGGGGCAACTCCGGCATGGCTTTCTTT | CSVGKGGNSGMAFF
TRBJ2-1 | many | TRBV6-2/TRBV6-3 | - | TGTGCCAGCAGTTACCCTAATAATGAGCAGTTCTTC | CASSYPNNEQFF
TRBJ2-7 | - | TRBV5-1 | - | TGCGCCAGCAGCTTGGTAGGGGGCTACGAGCAGTACTTC | CASSLVGGYEQYF
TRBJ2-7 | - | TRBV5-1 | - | TGCGCCAGCAGCTTGGCACAGGGAGGGTACGAGCAGTACTTC | CASSLAQGGYEQYF
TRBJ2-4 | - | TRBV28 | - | TGTGCCAGCAGTCATCTAGCCCTAGCCAAAAACATTCAGTACTTC | CASSHLALAKNIQYF
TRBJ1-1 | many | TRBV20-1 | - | TGCAGTGCTAGTCCCCGGGGACGTCGCGCAAGGGCTTTCTTT | CSASPRGRRARAFF
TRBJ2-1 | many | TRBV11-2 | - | TGTGCCAGCAGCTTGGAACCTTTCGGGGAGCAGTTCTTC | CASSLEPFGEQFF
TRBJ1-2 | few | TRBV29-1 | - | TGCAGCGTTGAATGGGAGTATGGCTACACCTTC | CSVEWEYGYTF
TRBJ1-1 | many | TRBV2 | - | TGTGCCAGCAGTTATAGACAGGTGACCGCTGAAGCTTTCTTT | CASSYRQVTAEAFF
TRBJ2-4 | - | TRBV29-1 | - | TGCAGCGTTGAGGAGGCGTCCGACATTCAGTACTTC | CSVEEASDIQYF
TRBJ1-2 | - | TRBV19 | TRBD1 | TGTGCCAGTAGTACCCACGGGACAGGGAACGGCTACACCTTC | CASSTHGTGNGYTF
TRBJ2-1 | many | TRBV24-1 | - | TGTGCCACCAGTGATTCCGCTATCAATGAGCAGTTCTTC | CATSDSAINEQFF
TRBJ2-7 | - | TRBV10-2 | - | TGCGCCAGCAGTCCGGGCGGCTCCTACGAGCAGTACTTC | CASSPGGSYEQYF
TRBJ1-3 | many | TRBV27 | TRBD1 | TGTGCCAGCAAACCCGGGACAGCTTCGAGCTCTGGAAACACCATATATTTT | CASKPGTASSSGNTIYF
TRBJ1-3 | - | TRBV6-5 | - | TGTGCCAGCAGATCCCTCTCTGGAAACACCATATATTTT | CASRSLSGNTIYF
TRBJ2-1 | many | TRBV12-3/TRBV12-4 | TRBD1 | TGTGCCAGCAGTTTATTAGGGGACAGGGTGTGGAATGAGCAGTTCTTC | CASSLLGDRVWNEQFF
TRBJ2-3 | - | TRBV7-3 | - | TGTGCCAGCAGCTTATCAGGGCCGGCAGATACGCAGTATTTT | CASSLSGPADTQYF
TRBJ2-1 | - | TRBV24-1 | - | TGTGCCACCAGTGACGACGACTTGGGTTATGAGCAGTTCTTC | CATSDDDLGYEQFF
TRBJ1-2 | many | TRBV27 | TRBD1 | TGTGCCCTTCAGACAGGGAGGCGTTATGGCTACACCTTC | CALQTGRRYGYTF
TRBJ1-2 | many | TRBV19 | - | TGTGCCAGTCGCGCGGGCCGGGGAGGCTATGGCTACACCTTC | CASRAGRGGYGYTF
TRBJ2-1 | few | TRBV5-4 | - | TGTGCCAGCAGCCGGAAAGGGGCCCGGGCATTAAGTGAGCAGTTCTTC | CASSRKGARALSEQFF
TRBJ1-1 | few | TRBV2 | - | TGTGCGTCACAGGGACCGAACACTGAAGCTTTCTTT | CASQGPNTEAFF
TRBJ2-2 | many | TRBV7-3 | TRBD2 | TGTGCCAGCAGTCAAACCGGGACTAAGGCCGGGGAGCTGTTTTTT | CASSQTGTKAGELFF
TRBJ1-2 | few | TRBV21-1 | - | TGTGCCAGCAGCTCAAAAGGGGGGACAGGGCTCGACTATGGCTACACCTTC | CASSSKGGTGLDYGYTF
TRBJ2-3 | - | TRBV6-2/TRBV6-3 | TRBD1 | TGTGCCAGCAGTTACTCCGACAGGGATAGCACAGATACGCAGTATTTT | CASSYSDRDSTDTQYF
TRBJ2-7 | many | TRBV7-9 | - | TGTGCCAGCAGCTTAGACCCCCTCTACGAGCAGTACTTC | CASSLDPLYEQYF
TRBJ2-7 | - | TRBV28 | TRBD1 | TGTGCCAGCAGCCCGGGACAGGGATTCTACGAGCAGTACTTC | CASSPGQGFYEQYF
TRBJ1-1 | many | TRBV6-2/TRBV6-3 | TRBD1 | TGTGCCAGCAGTTTTTCATCCTCAGGGGGAGCTTTCTTT | CASSFSSSGGAFF
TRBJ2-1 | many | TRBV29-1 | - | TGCAGCGTTGTAGCGTACTACAATGAGCAGTTCTTC | CSVVAYYNEQFF
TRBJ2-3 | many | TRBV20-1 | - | TGCAGTGCTAGGGAGGGACTGCTCACAGATACGCAGTATTTT | CSAREGLLTDTQYF
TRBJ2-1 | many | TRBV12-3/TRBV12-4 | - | TGTGCCAGCAGCCCACGGGAGAAGCTCTACAATGAGCAGTTCTTC | CASSPREKLYNEQFF
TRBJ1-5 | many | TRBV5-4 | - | TGTGCCAGCAGCTTGTGGCCGAATGACGGCAATCAGCCCCAGCATTTT | CASSLWPNDGNQPQHF
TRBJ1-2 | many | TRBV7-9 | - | TGTGCCAGCAGCCCCGATAGGGGAGCTAACTATGGCTACACCTTC | CASSPDRGANYGYTF
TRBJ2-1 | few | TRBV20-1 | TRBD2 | TGCAGTGCTAGAGATTTTGCGGGAGGGCCCTACAATGAGCAGTTCTTC | CSARDFAGGPYNEQFF
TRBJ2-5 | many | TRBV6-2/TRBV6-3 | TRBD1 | TGTGCCAGCAGTTTGGGACAGGGGTTCACAAGAGAGACCCAGTACTTC | CASSLGQGFTRETQYF
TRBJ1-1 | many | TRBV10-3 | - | TGTGCCATCAGTGAGTCTGGAGACCTGGACACTGAAGCTTTCTTT | CAISESGDLDTEAFF
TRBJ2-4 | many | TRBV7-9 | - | TGTGCCAGCAGCTTAGTCGGGGGGCCGCTCGCCAAAAACATTCAGTACTTC | CASSLVGGPLAKNIQYF
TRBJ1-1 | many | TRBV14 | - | TGTGCCAGCAGCACACGATATAACACTGAAGCTTTCTTT | CASSTRYNTEAFF
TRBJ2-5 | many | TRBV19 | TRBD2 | TGTGCCACCGCGAGAAGCGGGAGCCAAGAGACCCAGTACTTC | CATARSGSQETQYF
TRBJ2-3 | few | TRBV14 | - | TGTGCCAGCAGCCAACGGTTACTGAGTACAGATACGCAGTATTTT | CASSQRLLSTDTQYF
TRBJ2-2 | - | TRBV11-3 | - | TGTGCCAGCGGGGAGACCATCACCGGGGAGCTGTTTTTT | CASGETITGELFF
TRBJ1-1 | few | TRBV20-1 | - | TGCAGTGCTAGATTTGGCGGGGGGAACACTGAAGCTTTCTTT | CSARFGGGNTEAFF
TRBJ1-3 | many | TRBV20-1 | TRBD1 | TGCAGTGCCGGCAGGGGGTCTGGAAACACCATATATTTT | CSAGRGSGNTIYF
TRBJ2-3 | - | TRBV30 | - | TGTGCCTGGAGTCGAGGCAGGGAAGGCATCGATACGCAGTATTTT | CAWSRGREGIDTQYF
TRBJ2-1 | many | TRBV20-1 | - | TGCAGTGCCCCCATGGGGAGTCCCAACAATGAGCAGTTCTTC | CSAPMGSPNNEQFF
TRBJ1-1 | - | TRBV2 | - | TGTGCCAGCATGAGGGAAGGGCTCAACACTGAAGCTTTCTTT | CASMREGLNTEAFF
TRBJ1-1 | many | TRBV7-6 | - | TGTGCCAGCAGCTTAGTAGTGGATTCTGAAGCTTTCTTT | CASSLVVDSEAFF
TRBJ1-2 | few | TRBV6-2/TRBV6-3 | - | TGTGCCAGCAACCCCGGCATCTATGGCTACACCTTC | CASNPGIYGYTF
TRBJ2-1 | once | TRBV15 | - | TGTGCCACCAGCAGACCCCCTAGCTACGCTGAGCAGTTCTTC | CATSRPPSYAEQFF
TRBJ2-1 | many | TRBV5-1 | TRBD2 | TGCGCCAGCCGACTCAAGCTAGCGGGAGAGACCAATGAGCAGTTCTTC | CASRLKLAGETNEQFF
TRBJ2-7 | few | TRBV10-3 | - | TGTGCCATCAGTGAGCAGGGGCACGAGCAGTACTTC | CAISEQGHEQYF
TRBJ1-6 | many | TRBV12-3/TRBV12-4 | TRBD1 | TGTGCCAGCAGTCTAAGGACAGGGTATAATTCACCCCTCCACTTT | CASSLRTGYNSPLHF
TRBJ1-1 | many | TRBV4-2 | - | TGTGCCAGCAGCCAAGCTCCAGGGGCGACTGAAGCTTTCTTT | CASSQAPGATEAFF